The rows below give T cell receptor beta chains drawn from one sample of a study of blood T cell repertoires in COVID-19. Sequencing was performed with immunoSEQ multiplex PCR; in TCRdb, only in-frame clones are kept and a portion is missing. The profile covers hundreds of thousands of clones, with roughly 80% appearing a single time and roughly 5.3% taken by the ten largest. The specimen was PBMCs or T cells enriched from blood (not recorded which). The receptors come from a man in his forties who had been exposed to COVID-19. Each CDR3 is given with its conserved first and last residue. The order of the fields is J gene, V gene, D gene, clone size, CDR3 protein, CDR3 DNA. A D gene is named only where the DNA matches it firmly. Not every row has a clone size; where given, it reads once, few, many or a size class.

TRBJ1-3 | TRBV28 | TRBD1 | . | CASRQGAGGNTIYF | TGTGCCAGCAGACAGGGGGCGGGTGGAAACACCATATATTTT
TRBJ2-1 | TRBV7-9 | TRBD1 | . | CASSSRLTTGSNEQFF | TGTGCCAGCAGCTCACGACTAACGACAGGGAGCAATGAGCAGTTCTTC
TRBJ1-2 | TRBV5-1 | . | . | CASSSSVQGINYGYTF | TGCGCCAGCAGCTCGTCTGTACAGGGAATTAACTATGGCTACACCTTC
TRBJ1-1 | TRBV7-9 | . | . | CASSFGKPEAFF | TGTGCCAGCAGCTTCGGTAAGCCTGAAGCTTTCTTT
TRBJ2-7 | TRBV15 | . | once | CATSRLPGTKAYEQYF | TGTGCCACCAGCAGACTCCCCGGGACAAAAGCCTACGAGCAGTACTTC
TRBJ2-5 | TRBV2 | . | . | CASSSFETQYF | TGTGCCAGCAGCTCTTTTGAGACCCAGTACTTC
TRBJ1-5 | TRBV27 | . | few | CASSERRVNSNQPQHF | TGTGCCAGCAGCGAGAGGAGGGTTAATAGCAATCAGCCCCAGCATTTT
TRBJ1-2 | TRBV13 | TRBD1 | . | CASSPYNRGRDYGYTF | TGTGCCAGCAGCCCCTATAACAGGGGGCGCGACTATGGCTACACCTTC
TRBJ2-7 | TRBV4-1 | . | . | CASSQVGGGFYEQYF | TGCGCCAGCAGCCAAGTTGGGGGGGGCTTCTACGAGCAGTACTTC
TRBJ2-4 | TRBV28 | TRBD1 | . | CASSLLGQGGVWAKNIQYF | TGTGCCAGCAGTTTACTGGGACAGGGGGGGGTTTGGGCCAAAAACATTCAGTACTTC
TRBJ2-7 | TRBV5-6 | . | . | CASSLFSYEQYF | TGTGCCAGCAGCTTGTTCAGCTACGAGCAGTACTTC
TRBJ1-5 | TRBV4-2 | . | . | CASSQDIGVSQPQHF | TGTGCCAGCAGCCAAGATATCGGGGTTAGTCAGCCCCAGCATTTT
TRBJ2-7 | TRBV10-2 | TRBD2 | . | CASSEERGNSYEQYF | TGCGCCAGCAGTGAGGAGCGGGGAAACTCCTACGAGCAGTACTTC
TRBJ2-2 | TRBV3-1/TRBV3-2 | TRBD2 | . | CASSQRAGEGELFF | TGTGCCAGCAGCCAGAGGGCGGGAGAGGGGGAGCTGTTTTTT
TRBJ1-4 | TRBV24-1 | TRBD1 | . | CATSDATGGGEKLFF | TGTGCCACCAGTGACGCCACAGGGGGAGGCGAAAAACTGTTTTTT
TRBJ2-7 | TRBV27 | TRBD2 | . | CASSFVGTSGIGYKNEQYF | TGTGCCAGCAGTTTCGTCGGGACTAGCGGGATAGGCTATAAAAACGAGCAGTACTTC
TRBJ1-2 | TRBV3-1/TRBV3-2 | . | . | CASSPTHRMLSYGYTF | TGTGCCAGCAGCCCCACCCACAGGATGCTTTCGTATGGCTACACCTTC
TRBJ2-7 | TRBV11-2 | TRBD2 | few | CASSPGTTPQYF | TGTGCCAGCAGCCCCGGGACTACCCCGCAGTACTTC
TRBJ1-1 | TRBV9 | . | . | CASSVGGDTEAFF | TGTGCCAGCAGCGTTGGGGGGGACACTGAAGCTTTCTTT
TRBJ1-5 | TRBV19 | . | . | CASVQTLNQPQHF | TGTGCCAGTGTACAGACCCTCAATCAGCCCCAGCATTTT
TRBJ2-2 | TRBV5-1 | TRBD2 | . | CATTSGINTGELFF | TGCGCCACAACTAGCGGGATTAACACCGGGGAGCTGTTTTTT
TRBJ2-2 | TRBV9 | . | . | CASSVWEDGELFF | TGTGCCAGCAGCGTATGGGAGGACGGGGAGCTGTTTTTT